The 22 T cell receptor beta chains presented below share a single source sample, sequenced in a study of TIL therapy for anti-PD-1-resistant metastatic lung cancer. Sequencing used immunoSEQ v3. Libraries were prepared by immunoSEQ multiplex PCR; TCRdb keeps only in-frame clonotypes and omits some of them. This sample yields roughly 60,000 clones, of which more than 60% are seen a single time; 1.5% to 2% belongs to the top ten. Documented time point: pre-treatment sample, taken before nivolumab and TIL therapy. Source: blood, taken at baseline. Every receptor here comes from a person aged 25-85 years with non-small cell lung cancer.

The chain combines TRBV7-8 with TRBJ2-7; the D call may be TRBD1 or TRBD2 (5 bases each). The CDR3 contains 18 residues. Trimming cost V 5 bases and J 7 bases, with 30 bases left between them. Germline V gene sequence: CDR1 SGHVS, CDR2 FQNEAQ. CDR3 nucleotide sequence: TGTGCCAGCAGCGGGTTGAGTTCTGGGGGTCCCACCCTACTGGAGCAGTACTTC. Translation: CASSGLSSGGPTLLEQYF.

This sequence joins TRBV5-1 and TRBJ1-3; D may be TRBD1 (5 bases). CDR3 length: 16 residues. Germline V gene sequence: CDR1 SGHRS, CDR2 YFSETQ. Trimming took 2 bases from V and 3 from J, leaving 15 bases between them. As DNA, the CDR3 is TGCGCCAGCAGCTTTGGAACGACCACAGGTGGAAACACCATATATTTT. Translation gives CASSFGTTTGGNTIYF.

V gene TRBV9 combines with J gene TRBJ2-5; D gene unclear. This CDR3 spans 15 amino acids. The germline gives CDR1 SGDLS, CDR2 YYNGEE. V lost 2 bases and J lost 1, with 12 bases in between. The CDR3 spells CASSVRTSAQETQYF. The CDR3 coding sequence is TGTGCCAGCAGCGTCCGGACGAGCGCCCAAGAGACCCAGTACTTC.

Comments on this clone: This sample includes further DNA sequences coding for the same CDR3. The rearrangement uses TRBV27 and TRBJ2-7, with D possibly matching TRBD2 (5 bases). Germline loops: CDR1 MNHEY, CDR2 SMNVEV (reference sequence). The CDR3 is 13 residues long. The V end was cut by 2 bases, the J end by 2 bases, with 7 bases between. The CDR3 sequence is CASSLGGPYEQYF. In DNA form, the CDR3 reads TGTGCCAGCAGTTTAGGCGGGCCCTACGAGCAGTACTTC.

The V gene is TRBV2, the J gene TRBJ2-5; 12 bases line up with TRBD2. With V trimmed by 1 base and J by 0 bases, 6 bases remained unmatched. The germline V gene encodes CDR1 SNHLY and CDR2 FYNNEI. The CDR3 sequence is 18 residues long. The CDR3 here is CASSEGQLAGGYQETQYF. The CDR3 region has the DNA TGTGCCAGCAGTGAAGGTCAACTAGCGGGAGGCTACCAAGAGACCCAGTACTTC.

The J gene is TRBJ1-5, the V gene TRBV10-2; D is undetermined. This CDR3 contains 14 residues. The germline V gene encodes CDR1 WSHSY and CDR2 SAAADI. Trimming took off 6 bases at V and 1 base at J, with 10 bases between the two ends. The CDR3 DNA is TGCGCCAGCAGAACCTACCAAAGCAATCAGCCCCAGCATTTT. Translation gives CASRTYQSNQPQHF.

The chain employs TRBV5-1 and TRBJ2-6, with D perhaps matching TRBD1 or TRBD2 (5 bases each). Trimming took 0 bases from V and 4 from J, leaving 8 bases between them. CDR1 SGHRS and CDR2 YFSETQ come from the germline V gene. The CDR3 totals 15 residues. The CDR3 reads CASSLAGTGANVLTF. The DNA of the CDR3 is TGCGCCAGCAGCTTGGCTGGGACCGGGGCCAACGTCCTGACTTTC.

This clone was recorded a few times. The chain joins TRBV5-1 to TRBJ1-3; D remains ambiguous. Germline V gene lookup returns CDR1 SGHRS and CDR2 YFSETQ. V shed 0 bases and J shed 4 bases, with 11 bases lying between them. This CDR3 contains 15 residues. The DNA of the CDR3 is TGCGCCAGCAGCTTGGGAGCCGCGGGCGGAAACACCATATATTTT. It yields the protein CASSLGAAGGNTIYF.

The chain combines TRBV5-1 with TRBJ2-7; D is ambiguous. CDR1 is SGHRS, CDR2 YFSETQ, per germline. The CDR3 totals 13 residues. Trimming shortened V by 4 bases and J by 0 bases, and 8 bases separated the two germline ends. The CDR3 loop reads CASSRLSSYEQYF. CDR3 nucleotides: TGCGCCAGCAGCCGGCTCAGCTCCTACGAGCAGTACTTC.

This clone was observed a few times. The rearrangement uses TRBV6-5 and TRBJ1-1, with D uncertain. Between the trimmed V and J ends, which lost 2 bases and 0 bases, there was a span of 10 bases. This CDR3 has 15 amino acids. Looked up from germline, CDR1 is MNHEY and CDR2 is SVGAGI. The CDR3 reads CASSYAGLMNTEAFF. The CDR3 DNA sequence: TGTGCCAGCAGTTACGCTGGACTAATGAACACTGAAGCTTTCTTT.

Only a few counts were recorded for this clone. The chain has TRBV19 and TRBJ1-4, with 9 bases that match TRBD1. CDR1 LNHDA and CDR2 SQIVND come from the germline V gene (reference sequence). The CDR3 runs to 15 residues. Losses at the gene ends were 8 bases for V and 6 bases for J; bases not matched to a gene: 10. The CDR3 sequence is CASGKGQGYDEKLFF. The DNA of the CDR3 is TGTGCCAGTGGAAAGGGACAGGGCTACGATGAAAAACTGTTTTTT.

The chain recombines TRBV19 with TRBJ2-1; TRBD1 might be the D (7 bases). The V end was cut by 9 bases, the J end by 4 bases, with 16 bases between. Germline loops: CDR1 LNHDA, CDR2 SQIVND (reference sequence). The CDR3 contains 14 residues. As DNA, the CDR3 is TGTGCCAGCCAGGGGGGCCTCGGGTACAATGAGCAGTTCTTC. Amino acids: CASQGGLGYNEQFF.

In its sample, this clone ranks as large. Germline and junction disagree at one end, which may indicate a read error. This rearrangement joins TRBV6-6 to TRBJ2-7; D gene ambiguous. The CDR3 has 9 amino acids. The germline CDR1 and CDR2 sequences are MNHNY and SVGAGI (reference sequence). As DNA, the CDR3 is TGTGCCGCCGGGCCGCCTCTCTTCTTC. It translates to CAAGPPLFF.

Here the CDR3 reads CASSQVYPSGEQYF. In DNA form, the CDR3 reads TGTGCCAGCAGCCAAGTCTACCCCTCCGGAGAGCAGTACTTC. The chain couples TRBV4-2 to TRBJ2-7; D not certain. There are 14 residues in the CDR3. V was trimmed by 1 base and J by 7 bases, leaving 14 bases between them. Germline lookup yields CDR1 LGHNA and CDR2 YNFKEQ.

The chain recombines TRBV18 with TRBJ1-2; TRBD1 matches at 10 bases. V was pared by 0 bases and J by 4 bases, with 5 bases of the junction left unmatched. CDR1 KGHSH and CDR2 LQKENI come from the germline V gene. The CDR3 loop spans 16 amino acids. CDR3 bases: TGTGCCAGCTCACCACCGTCGGGACAGGGGACCTATGGCTACACCTTC. Residues: CASSPPSGQGTYGYTF.

This chain joins TRBV5-6 and TRBJ1-2; 12 bases agree with TRBD1. Germline V gene lookup returns CDR1 SGHDT and CDR2 YYEEEE. J was trimmed by 8 bases and V by 4 bases; bases with no gene match: 12. This CDR3 has 16 residues. CDR3 amino acids: CASSPGTGGGLFGYTF. The CDR3 DNA sequence: TGTGCCAGCAGCCCGGGGACAGGGGGCGGTCTCTTCGGCTACACCTTC.

This rearrangement joins TRBV4-1 to TRBJ2-7; 11 bases are a match to TRBD1. Germline V CDR1 and CDR2: MGHRA, YSYEKL. The ends lost 0 bases at V and 2 bases at J; junction bases unmatched: 0. The CDR3 totals 15 residues. The chain's CDR3 is CASSQEDRGPYEQYF. In DNA form, the CDR3 reads TGCGCCAGCAGCCAAGAGGACAGGGGGCCCTACGAGCAGTACTTC.

The V gene is TRBV2, the J gene TRBJ1-2; 8 bases map to TRBD1. The J segment lost 7 bases and the V segment lost 7 bases, leaving 2 bases of the junction unmatched. In germline, CDR1 is SNHLY, CDR2 FYNNEI. The CDR3 extends over 11 amino acids. CDR3 region: CASIDRGGYTF. CDR3 bases: TGTGCCAGCATCGACAGGGGTGGCTACACCTTC.

The chain carries TRBV5-5 and TRBJ2-7; no clear D. With 1 base removed from V and 0 bases from J, the gap between germline ends came to 11 bases. Looked up from germline, CDR1 is SGHKS and CDR2 is YYEKEE (reference sequence). CDR3 length: 15 amino acids. In DNA, the CDR3 is TGTGCCAGCAGCTTGTTGGGCGGTTCCTCCTACGAGCAGTACTTC. Encoded protein: CASSLLGGSSYEQYF.

Here the CDR3 reads CASSPWDGINQPQHF. For the CDR3, the DNA is TGTGCCAGTAGCCCCTGGGACGGAATCAATCAGCCCCAGCATTTT. This rearrangement joins TRBV19 to TRBJ1-5, with D tentatively TRBD1 (5 bases). The CDR3 has 15 residues. V dropped 6 bases and J dropped 3 bases, with 15 bases sitting between them. The germline V gene encodes CDR1 LNHDA and CDR2 SQIVND (reference sequence).

V and J are TRBV27 and TRBJ2-5, with 10 positions matching TRBD1. TRBJ2-7 matches the DNA end more closely, so the J call is doubtful. CDR1 and CDR2 (germline): MNHEY, SMNVEV (reference sequence). CDR3 length equals 17 residues. CDR3 nucleotide sequence: TGTGCCAGCAGTTTGCGCGGGAGACAGGGGGCGCCGTACGAGCAGTACTTC. Protein: CASSLRGRQGAPYEQYF.

This sequence joins TRBV29-1 and TRBJ1-5, with TRBD1 matching over 8 bases. V was clipped by 7 bases and J by 4 bases; unmatched bases: 3. Looked up from germline, CDR1 is SQVTM and CDR2 is ANQGSEA. This CDR3 contains 12 residues. CDR3 DNA sequence: TGCAGCGCGGGACAGGAAAATCAGCCCCAGCATTTT. Its protein is CSAGQENQPQHF.